This section outlines one T cell receptor beta chain sequence together with its context. Which antigen it targets is not known. The record has no base qualities; no much larger clone is one base away. This sample was taken from a study of blood T cells in healthy people across ages (dated by TCRdb to the mid-2010s). For the wider study: In model experiments, roughly one uniquely barcoded TCR beta cDNA molecule per two T cells was captured by template switching. The donors were divided into four age groups: young (average around 17 years), middle-aged (about 41), aged (under 70) and long-lived (82). Using deep sequencing normalized with unique cDNA molecular identifiers, the study measured how TCR beta repertoire diversity changes with age. Two additional independent replicas of 1 million unique cDNA reads from the same blood draw were analyzed for two donors (one aged 18 to 30 and one aged 80 or older). Donors of different ages were randomly distributed across sequencing lanes to avoid experimental bias. Points the paper makes about the study in general: As age increased, observed TCR beta diversity per million T cells dropped in a roughly linear way, and a significant reduction was already evident by age around 41. There was a strong correlation between observed TCR beta diversity and the percentage of naive T cells measured by flow cytometry. Compared with the aged group, more naive CD4+ T cells, fewer expanded clones and increased TCR diversity were shown by the long-lived group, suggesting age selection. Total diversity estimates from one million sequenced T cells were considered lower bounds and underestimates. Since profiling was done on bulk unsorted PBMCs, naive and antigen-experienced compartments could not be conclusively compared. The CMV infection status of donors was not known, potentially confounding age-related changes in expanded clonotypes.

CDR1 SNHLY and CDR2 FYNNEI are derived from the germline V gene. Including cysteine and phenylalanine, the CDR3 has 10 amino acids. Only the CDR3 part of the read is kept: 30 bases, read in frame from the first base. The donors were some 36 Caucasian individuals from Russia, aged roughly 6 to 100 years, who were systemically healthy. Each donor gave 8 to 10 milliliters of peripheral blood, collected into EDTA-treated Vacutainer tubes. Ficoll-Paque density-gradient centrifugation was used to isolate PBMCs, with at least 6 million per sample. Trizol reagent was used to extract total RNA from the PBMCs, yielding at least 5 micrograms per sample. Naive CD45RAhigh/CD27high T cell percentages were measured by flow cytometry on a PBMC aliquot from every donor. Libraries were made using 5' RACE. The instrument was an Illumina HiSeq 2500. The second PCR ran for about 6 to 12 cycles and used a J-beta primer mix along with a sample-barcoded 5' primer. Each TCR beta cDNA molecule received a unique molecular identifier from a template-switch 5' adaptor carrying 12 random nucleotides. Each sample yielded at least 3 million CDR3-containing paired-end reads. First-strand cDNA was synthesized from all RNA with the Mint cDNA synthesis kit, primed by a TRBC-specific oligonucleotide. All cDNA was treated with uracil-DNA glycosylase and then went through a first 18-cycle PCR with the universal primers M1SS and BC2_uni_R. From the authors' description of their analysis: For normalization, 1 million high-quality reads, each with a distinct molecular identifier, were randomly selected from each sample. Instead of being binned into consensus sequences, reads with shared molecular identifiers were discarded. MiTCR, set to a Q25 quality threshold and the strictest error-elimination algorithm, was used for CDR3 identification, clonotype clustering and error correction. Lower-bound total TCR beta diversity was estimated with a nonparametric unseen species model using Euler transformation. TCRdb trimmed the raw reads at Q25, called clones with MiXCR and kept productive beta chains. Each entry is one CDR3 protein sequence, shown with its most common DNA and genes. The V and J calls follow TCRdb's processing rather than the paper's. The table for this sample lists some 860,000 distinct CDR3 sequences; more than 55% of them were counted only once. The ten top clones hold under 30% of the sample.

Sequencing was done on a sample of blood. This TCR was sampled from a man aged 35-49 years in good health. The chain couples TRBV2 to TRBJ2-7; a confident D gene designation cannot be given. The DNA end favors TRBJ2-5, so the J call may be wrong. The DNA is as follows: TGTGCCAGCACGGCAAAGACCCAGTACTTC. The encoded protein is CASTAKTQYF.